The 4 T cell receptor beta chains reported below all come from one sample, sequenced in a study of T-cell memory formation after mild COVID-19 (dated by TCRdb to 2020 to 2023). The library was made by 5' RACE. The run used an Illumina NovaSeq 6000. TCRdb redid the processing of the public reads, applying fastp at Q25 and MiXCR, and retained in-frame beta chains. For every CDR3 protein sequence, its rows merge into one entry that carries the most common genes and DNA. A total of roughly 310,000 distinct CDR3 sequences appear in this sample, around 15% of them only once. The top ten clones comprise about a fifth of the sample. Material for sequencing was PBMCs or a T cell subset sorted from them (not recorded which). The receptors shown here come from a man aged 18 to 29 who had mild COVID-19 (a few samples of this study predate the infection). The sample titles of this study are shuffled in the database, so cell type and time point are left out; the donor was told from shared clones.

This clonotype has only a few counts. The J gene is TRBJ1-4, the V gene TRBV29-1, with D possibly being TRBD1 (5 bases). The CDR3 totals 12 residues. Germline V CDR1 and CDR2: SQVTM, ANQGSEA. Trimming stripped 4 bases from V and 11 bases from J, with 14 bases between. In nucleotides, the CDR3 is TGCAGCGTTGGCGGCGGGACTTCTAAACTGTTTTTT. Translation gives CSVGGGTSKLFF.

The chain joins TRBV6-2 or TRBV6-3 to TRBJ2-3; 7 bases are a match to TRBD1. Germline assignment: CDR1 MNHEY and CDR2 SVGEGT. CDR3 length: 16 residues. V trimming: 5 bases; J trimming: 6 bases; junction bases outside the gene matches: 14. The CDR3 DNA is TGTGCCAGCAGTGCCGCGACAGGGAAGTTTGGGGATACGCAGTATTTT. This gives the protein CASSAATGKFGDTQYF.

This clonotype came up once. The CDR3 DNA reads as TGTGCCAGCAGGACCGGGACTGGGCAGTTCTTC. This translates into CASRTGTGQFF. This chain links TRBV6-2 or TRBV6-3 with TRBJ2-1, with a possible D match to TRBD2 (6 bases). Trimming took 6 bases from V and 12 from J, leaving 12 bases between them. This CDR3 contains 11 residues. CDR1 is MNHEY and CDR2 is SVGEGT in the germline V gene.

This clonotype was found a few times. The chain uses TRBV11-3 and TRBJ2-7; 11 nucleotides match TRBD2. Germline trimming cut 1 base from V and 2 bases from J; bases unmatched to any gene: 7. Germline CDR1 is SGHNT and CDR2 is YENEEA. The CDR3 length is 17 residues. CDR3 nucleotide sequence: TGTGCCAGCAGCTTAGCCCCCGGGACTAGCGGTACCTACGAGCAGTACGTC. As protein: CASSLAPGTSGTYEQYV.